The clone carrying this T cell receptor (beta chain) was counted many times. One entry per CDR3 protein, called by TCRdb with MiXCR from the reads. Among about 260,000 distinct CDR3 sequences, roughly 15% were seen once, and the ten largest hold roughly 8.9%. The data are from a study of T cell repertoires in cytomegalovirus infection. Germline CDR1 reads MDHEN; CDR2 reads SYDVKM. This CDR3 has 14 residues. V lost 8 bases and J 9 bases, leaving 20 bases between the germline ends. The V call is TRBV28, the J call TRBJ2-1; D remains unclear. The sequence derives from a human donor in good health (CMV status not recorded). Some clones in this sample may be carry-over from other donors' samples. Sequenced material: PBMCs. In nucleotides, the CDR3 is TGTGCCAGCGGCCCGAGGAGAGAGCACCTTGAGCAGTTCTTC. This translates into CASGPRREHLEQFF.